Presented here are 17 T cell receptor beta chains from one specimen sequenced in a study of blood T cell repertoires in COVID-19. Clones were read by immunoSEQ multiplex PCR, and TCRdb kept only the in-frame ones, dropping some. Of a few hundred thousand clones listed, approximately 80% were seen once; the top ten hold roughly 7%. Sequencing input: peripheral blood. These receptors came from a woman aged 45-65 years with acute or convalescent COVID-19.

The chain recombines TRBV11-3 with TRBJ2-1, with D hard to call. The V gene's germline CDR1 is SGHNT and CDR2 YENEEA. This CDR3 is built from 13 residues. The ends were cut back, 0 bases at V and 3 bases at J, with 3 bases in the middle. The CDR3 DNA follows: TGTGCCAGCAGCTTAGACGGCTACAATGAGCAGTTCTTC. Its protein is CASSLDGYNEQFF.

This chain connects TRBV6-5 to TRBJ1-1; the D is unclear. The CDR3 has 12 residues. Per germline, CDR1 MNHEY and CDR2 SVGAGI. Between the trimmed V and J ends, which lost 7 bases and 1 base, there was a span of 7 bases. This CDR3 reads CASNHRNTEAFF. CDR3 DNA sequence: TGTGCCAGCAACCACAGGAACACTGAAGCTTTCTTT.

V gene TRBV7-8 combines with J gene TRBJ2-3; TRBD2 agrees at 8 bases. This CDR3 is built from 16 residues. V lost 2 bases and J lost 4; bases outside the gene matches: 8. The germline CDR1 and CDR2 sequences are SGHVS and FQNEAQ. The CDR3 coding sequence is TGTGCCAGCAGCTTATCCGTAGCGGGATTGGCAGATACGCAGTATTTT. The encoded protein is CASSLSVAGLADTQYF.

This clone came up a few times. This chain uses TRBV12-5 with TRBJ2-7; D not certain. Germline CDR1 and CDR2: LGHNT and FRNRAP. V lost 9 bases and J lost 2, with 17 bases in between. The length of the CDR3 is 14 residues. CDR3 residues: CARLYGSPTYEQYF. In nucleotides, the CDR3 is TGTGCTAGATTATACGGTAGCCCCACCTACGAGCAGTACTTC. Together with reference TRBV12-5 and TRBJ2-7, the CDR3 gives the full variable domain: DARVTQTPRHKVTEMGQEVTMRCQPILGHNTVFWYRQTMMQGLELLAYFRNRAPLDDSGMPKDRFSAEMPDATLATLKIQPSEPRDSAVYFCARLYGSPTYEQYFGPGTRLTVT.

The chain joins TRBV29-1 to TRBJ2-1; TRBD2 agrees at 8 bases. Germline lookup yields CDR1 SQVTM and CDR2 ANQGSEA. Trimming took 6 bases from V and 6 from J; bases not matched to a gene: 7. This CDR3 has 13 residues. The CDR3 sequence: CSVGRLAGNEQFF. CDR3 bases: TGCAGCGTGGGAAGGCTAGCGGGCAATGAGCAGTTCTTC.

This clone has only a few counts. The rearrangement uses TRBV7-8 and TRBJ1-2; TRBD1 matches 7 bases. Germline values: CDR1 SGHVS, CDR2 FQNEAQ. The CDR3 contains 15 residues. The J segment lost 4 bases and the V segment lost 1 base, leaving 6 bases of the junction unmatched. CDR3 in DNA: TGTGCCAGCAGCTTAGACAACAGGGGAATCTATGGCTACACCTTC. Its translation: CASSLDNRGIYGYTF.

The chain couples TRBV7-8 to TRBJ2-1, with 14 bases matching TRBD2. CDR1 SGHVS and CDR2 FQNEAQ come from the germline V gene. With 5 bases clipped from V and 9 bases from J, the junction kept 9 bases outside the gene matches. CDR3 length: 16 residues. In nucleotides, the CDR3 is TGTGCCAGCAGCCTCTCAGGGACTAGCGGGAGTGTTGAGCAGTTCTTC. This codes for CASSLSGTSGSVEQFF.

This chain connects TRBV6-4 to TRBJ1-2; D perhaps matches TRBD1 (5 bases). Trimming shortened V by 6 bases and J by 4 bases, and 9 bases separated the two germline ends. Germline V lookup: CDR1 MRHNA, CDR2 SNTAGT. This CDR3 spans 12 amino acids. In DNA, the CDR3 is TGTGCCAGCAGGGGGACTGCCTATGGCTACACCTTC. Protein sequence: CASRGTAYGYTF.

The chain links TRBV27 to TRBJ2-4; a possible D gene is TRBD1 (6 bases). The CDR3 totals 16 residues. The germline CDR1 and CDR2 sequences are MNHEY and SMNVEV (reference sequence). Between the trimmed V and J ends, which lost 4 bases and 1 base, there was a span of 14 bases. This chain's CDR3 is CASSSHRDRAKNIQYF. CDR3 in DNA: TGTGCCAGCAGTTCCCACAGGGATAGGGCCAAAAACATTCAGTACTTC.

The chain is built from TRBV6-2 or TRBV6-3 and TRBJ1-5, with no clear D. The V end was cut by 2 bases, the J end by 5 bases, with 4 bases between. The CDR3 is 12 amino acids. Germline V CDR1 and CDR2: MNHEY, SVGEGT. CDR3 protein: CASSYGDQPQHF. CDR3 bases: TGTGCCAGCAGTTACGGAGATCAGCCCCAGCATTTT.

The gene calls are TRBV30 and TRBJ2-2, with TRBD2 identical over 10 bases. Trimming at V came to 1 base and at J to 0 bases, leaving 2 bases not matched to a gene. Germline V gene data show CDR1 as GTSNPN and CDR2 as SVGIG (reference sequence). This CDR3 contains 16 residues. The CDR3: CAWSGLAGANTGELFF. The DNA for the CDR3 is TGTGCCTGGAGTGGGCTAGCGGGAGCGAACACCGGGGAGCTGTTTTTT.

The chain links TRBV5-8 to TRBJ2-2; perhaps TRBD2 as D (5 bases). Germline V gene data show CDR1 as SGHTS and CDR2 as YDEGEE. The CDR3 extends over 16 amino acids. Trimming removed 0 bases from V and 6 bases from J, with 15 bases in between. In nucleotides, the CDR3 is TGTGCCAGCAGCTTGGACCTGGGAGTGTTATCCGGGGAGCTGTTTTTT. Translated: CASSLDLGVLSGELFF. Supplemented by reference TRBV5-8 and TRBJ2-2, the full variable domain reads EAGVTQSPTHLIKTRGQQATLRCSPISGHTSVYWYQQALGLGLQFLLWYDEGEERNRGNFPPRFSGRQFPNYSSELNVNALELEDSALYLCASSLDLGVLSGELFFGEGSRLTVL.

The chain couples TRBV27 to TRBJ2-1; TRBD2 aligns across 12 bases. Germline V CDR1 and CDR2: MNHEY, SMNVEV (reference sequence). Losses at the gene ends were 2 bases for V and 5 bases for J; bases not matched to a gene: 7. This CDR3 has 17 residues. The CDR3 region has the DNA TGTGCCAGCAGTTTACGGACTAGCGGGACTTGGGACAATGAGCAGTTCTTC. Residues: CASSLRTSGTWDNEQFF.

V is TRBV7-8 and J is TRBJ2-1, with 9 bases identical to TRBD2. V dropped 4 bases and J dropped 2; count of bases not matched to a gene: 6. This CDR3 spans 16 amino acids. CDR1 and CDR2 from the germline V gene are SGHVS and FQNEAQ. CDR3 protein: CASSSLAGRTYNEQFF. CDR3 bases: TGTGCCAGCAGCTCGCTAGCGGGAAGGACCTACAATGAGCAGTTCTTC.

V and J are TRBV5-1 and TRBJ2-3; a possible D gene is TRBD2 (6 bases). The V end lost 0 bases, the J end lost 4 bases, and 9 bases lay between the germline ends. Germline V lookup: CDR1 SGHRS, CDR2 YFSETQ. The CDR3 runs 14 residues. CDR3 sequence reads: CASSLGREADTQYF. The CDR3 DNA reads as TGCGCCAGCAGCTTGGGAAGGGAGGCAGATACGCAGTATTTT.

This chain uses TRBV11-2 with TRBJ2-1; the match to TRBD2 covers 10 bases. Per germline, CDR1 SGHAT and CDR2 FQNNGV. This CDR3 is 18 amino acids long. The junction had 13 bases not matched to a gene; V was cut back by 5 bases and J by 3 bases. The CDR3 nucleotides are TGTGCCAGCAGCCCTCCCCCCGGGACTAGCGCTAACTACAATGAGCAGTTCTTC. As protein: CASSPPPGTSANYNEQFF.

This chain joins TRBV5-1 and TRBJ2-1; D possibly corresponds to TRBD2 (7 bases). The V gene lost 3 bases and the J gene lost 7 bases, with 20 bases spanning the gap. The CDR3 consists of 16 residues. CDR1 is SGHRS, CDR2 YFSETQ, per germline. CDR3 protein: CASSSLRGGSFNEQFF. CDR3 in DNA: TGCGCCAGCAGCTCCTTGAGGGGGGGGAGTTTTAATGAGCAGTTCTTC.